The clone carrying this TCR beta chain was observed a handful of times. In the source study's methods: Amplification of reference gene primers provided the estimated nucleated cell counts. The assay was immunoSEQ multiplex PCR, and TCRdb's table has in-frame clones only and misses some. The V and J calls and clone size were taken over from that table, and D and trimming were inferred from the DNA. The sample has under 95,000 clones, about four fifths seen once; the top ten hold roughly 2.2%. The data were taken from a study of blood T cell repertoires in COVID-19. Germline V CDR1 and CDR2: GTSNPN, SVGIG (reference sequence). The CDR3 spans 12 residues. V shed 5 bases and J shed 4 bases, with 9 bases lying between them.

This chain links TRBV30 with TRBJ1-3; no clear D. The sequence was obtained from a woman in her 70s with acute or convalescent COVID-19. The sample comprised peripheral blood. The CDR3 region has the DNA TGTGCCTGGGGGATTAGAGGAAACACCATATATTTT. Encoded protein: CAWGIRGNTIYF. Full variable domain (rest looked up from reference TRBV30 and TRBJ1-3): SQTIHQWPATLVQPVGSPLSLECTVEGTSNPNLYWYRQAAGRGLQLLFYSVGIGQISSEVPQNLSASRPQDRQFILSSKKLLLSDSGFYLCAWGIRGNTIYFGEGSWLTVV.